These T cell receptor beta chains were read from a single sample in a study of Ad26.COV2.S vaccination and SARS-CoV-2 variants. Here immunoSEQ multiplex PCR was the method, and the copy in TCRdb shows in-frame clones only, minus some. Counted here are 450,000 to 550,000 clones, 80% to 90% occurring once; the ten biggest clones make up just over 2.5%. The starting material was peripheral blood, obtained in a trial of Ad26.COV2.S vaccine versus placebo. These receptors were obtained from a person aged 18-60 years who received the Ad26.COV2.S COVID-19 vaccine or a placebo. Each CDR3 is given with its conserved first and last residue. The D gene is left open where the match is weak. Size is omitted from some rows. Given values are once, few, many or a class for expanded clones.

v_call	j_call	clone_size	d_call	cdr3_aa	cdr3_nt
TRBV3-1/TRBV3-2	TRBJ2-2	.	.	CASVLAGADTGELFF	TGTGCCAGCGTCCTGGCTGGGGCTGACACCGGGGAGCTGTTTTTT
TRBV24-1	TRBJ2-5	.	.	CATREGSPFEGTQYF	TGTGCCACCAGAGAAGGTTCACCTTTTGAAGGGACCCAGTACTTC
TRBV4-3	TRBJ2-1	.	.	CASSQVHGADSYNEQFF	TGCGCCAGCAGCCAAGTTCACGGTGCTGACTCCTACAATGAGCAGTTCTTC
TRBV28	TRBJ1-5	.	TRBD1	CASSRDRGGNQPQHF	TGTGCCAGCAGCCGAGACAGGGGCGGCAATCAGCCCCAGCATTTT
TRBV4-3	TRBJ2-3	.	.	CASSQDRFGPSLYF	TGCGCCAGCAGCCAAGATCGTTTCGGGCCCTCCCTGTATTTT
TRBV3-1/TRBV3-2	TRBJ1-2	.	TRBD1	CASSLSGGLGYTF	TGTGCCAGCAGCCTTTCAGGGGGCCTGGGCTACACCTTC
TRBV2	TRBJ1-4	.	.	CASSGPEQASNEKLFF	TGTGCCAGCAGTGGACCAGAGCAGGCTTCTAATGAAAAACTGTTTTTT
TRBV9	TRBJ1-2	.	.	CASSVESGFVNGYTF	TGTGCCAGCAGCGTAGAGTCGGGTTTCGTAAATGGCTACACCTTC
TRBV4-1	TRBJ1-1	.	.	CASSQNSGSPTAFF	TGCGCCAGCAGCCAAAACTCCGGGAGTCCCACCGCTTTCTTT
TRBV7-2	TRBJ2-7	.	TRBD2	CASSPLSVGSGGNEQYF	TGTGCCAGCAGCCCTCTAAGTGTTGGTAGCGGGGGAAACGAGCAGTACTTC
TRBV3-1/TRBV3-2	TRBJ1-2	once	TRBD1	CASSQPRGLLYGYTF	TGTGCCAGCAGCCAACCTAGGGGGCTTCTCTATGGCTACACCTTC
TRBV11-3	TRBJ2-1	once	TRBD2	CASSRSGGAYEQFF	TGTGCCAGCAGCCGTAGCGGGGGGGCATACGAGCAGTTCTTC
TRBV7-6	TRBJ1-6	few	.	CASSLAPRGPLHF	TGTGCCAGCAGCTTAGCCCCGCGGGGACCCCTCCACTTT
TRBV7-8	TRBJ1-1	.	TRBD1	CASSQDRGRAFF	TGTGCCAGCAGCCAGGACAGGGGGCGAGCTTTCTTT
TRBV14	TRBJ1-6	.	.	CASSQGTWDNSPLHF	TGTGCCAGCAGCCAAGGGACATGGGATAATTCACCCCTCCACTTT
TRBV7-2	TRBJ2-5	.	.	CASSLGTWTQYF	TGTGCCAGCAGCTTGGGGACCTGGACCCAGTACTTC
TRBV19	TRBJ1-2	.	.	CASTRGDPRNPNYGYTF	TGTGCCAGTACGCGGGGGGATCCCCGCAACCCTAACTATGGCTACACCTTC
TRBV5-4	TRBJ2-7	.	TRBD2	CASSPGLAGALEQYF	TGTGCCAGCAGCCCGGGACTAGCGGGGGCCCTTGAGCAGTACTTC
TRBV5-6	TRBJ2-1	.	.	CATQSGTLNQFF	TGTGCCACCCAAAGTGGGACACTAAATCAGTTCTTC
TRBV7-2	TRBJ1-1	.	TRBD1	CASSLDRVWGSEAFF	TGTGCCAGCAGCCTTGACAGGGTGTGGGGGAGTGAAGCTTTCTTT
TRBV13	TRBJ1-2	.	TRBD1	CASSTWTGGVYGYTF	TGTGCCAGCAGCACCTGGACAGGGGGCGTCTATGGCTACACCTTC
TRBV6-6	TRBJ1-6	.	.	CASSPSAGGAINSPLHF	TGTGCCAGCAGTCCCTCCGCCGGGGGCGCGATCAATTCACCCCTCCACTTT
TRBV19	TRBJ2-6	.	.	CATGRDPGANVLTF	TGTGCCACCGGCCGGGACCCTGGGGCCAACGTCCTGACTTTC
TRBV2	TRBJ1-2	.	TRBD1	CASFPHRGYGYTF	TGTGCCAGCTTTCCCCACAGGGGATATGGCTACACCTTC
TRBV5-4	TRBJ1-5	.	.	CASSPQRLGRGSNQPQHF	TGTGCCAGCAGCCCCCAACGGTTGGGGAGGGGGAGCAATCAGCCCCAGCATTTT
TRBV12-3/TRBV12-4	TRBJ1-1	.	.	CASGGPWGTEAFF	TGTGCCAGCGGGGGACCCTGGGGCACTGAAGCTTTCTTT
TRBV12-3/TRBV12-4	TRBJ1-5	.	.	CASSLGQNQPQHF	TGTGCCAGCAGTTTAGGACAGAATCAGCCCCAGCATTTT
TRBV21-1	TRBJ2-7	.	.	CASSPFEQGYEQYF	TGTGCCAGCAGCCCTTTTGAACAGGGATACGAGCAGTACTTC
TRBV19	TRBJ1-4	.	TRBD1	CASTPGQGTNEKLFF	TGTGCCAGTACTCCGGGACAGGGGACTAATGAAAAACTGTTTTTT
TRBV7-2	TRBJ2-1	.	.	CASSLISGYNEQFF	TGTGCCAGCAGCCTCATTTCGGGCTACAATGAGCAGTTCTTC
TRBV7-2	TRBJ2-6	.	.	CASSLVGSGANVLTF	TGTGCCAGCAGCTTAGTCGGCTCTGGGGCCAACGTCCTGACTTTC
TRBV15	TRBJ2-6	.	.	CATSREIPGSGANVLTF	TGTGCCACCAGCAGAGAGATCCCGGGCTCTGGGGCCAACGTCCTGACTTTC
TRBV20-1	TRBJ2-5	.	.	CSAAPPETQYF	TGCAGTGCCGCCCCCCCCGAGACCCAGTACTTC
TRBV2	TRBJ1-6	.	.	CASSDASYNSPLHF	TGTGCCAGCAGTGATGCCAGCTATAATTCACCCCTCCACTTT
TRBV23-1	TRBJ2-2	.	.	CANRGANTGELFF	TGCGCCAATCGGGGAGCCAACACCGGGGAGCTGTTTTTT
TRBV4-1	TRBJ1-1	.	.	CASSQVWRGNTEAFF	TGCGCCAGCAGCCAAGTATGGAGAGGGAACACTGAAGCTTTCTTT
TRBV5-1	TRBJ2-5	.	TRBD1	CASSLVGQGEQETQYF	TGCGCCAGCAGCTTGGTAGGACAGGGGGAACAAGAGACCCAGTACTTC
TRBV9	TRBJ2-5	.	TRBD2	CASSVAPLAGGPETQYF	TGTGCCAGCAGCGTAGCGCCACTAGCGGGAGGGCCGGAGACCCAGTACTTC
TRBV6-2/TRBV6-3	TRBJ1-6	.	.	CASSYSGSSPLHF	TGTGCCAGCAGTTACTCGGGGAGTTCACCCCTCCACTTT
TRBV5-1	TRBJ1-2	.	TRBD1	CASSTGGAGYGYTF	TGCGCCAGCAGCACAGGGGGCGCAGGCTATGGCTACACCTTC
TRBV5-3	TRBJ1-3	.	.	CARRNRSGNTIYF	TGTGCCAGAAGAAATCGGTCTGGAAACACCATATATTTT
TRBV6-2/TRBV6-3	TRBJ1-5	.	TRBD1	CASSYEGQGAQPQHF	TGTGCCAGCAGTTACGAGGGACAGGGGGCTCAGCCCCAGCATTTT
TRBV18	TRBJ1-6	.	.	CASSPRGQSLDSPLHF	TGTGCCAGCTCACCACGTGGCCAGAGCCTCGATTCACCCCTCCACTTT
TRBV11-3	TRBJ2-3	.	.	CATRHPEGTDTQYF	TGTGCCACCAGGCATCCCGAGGGCACAGATACGCAGTATTTT
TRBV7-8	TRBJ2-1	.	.	CASSLAGLGLSHEQFF	TGTGCCAGCAGCTTAGCGGGACTCGGGCTGAGCCATGAGCAGTTCTTC
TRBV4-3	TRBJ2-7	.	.	CASSQIYAHYSYEQYF	TGCGCCAGCAGCCAAATTTACGCCCATTACTCCTACGAGCAGTACTTC
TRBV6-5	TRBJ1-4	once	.	CASRSNEKLFF	TGTGCCAGCAGGTCTAATGAAAAACTGTTTTTT
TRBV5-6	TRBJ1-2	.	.	CASSLRAPVAWDYTF	TGTGCCAGCAGCTTGAGGGCCCCTGTTGCTTGGGACTACACCTTC